This T cell receptor (beta chain) was obtained from a study of cytomegalovirus exposure and HLA in healthy donors. This clone was seen more than once but under ten times. V was clipped by 5 bases and J by 7 bases, with 20 bases between them. Looked up from germline, CDR1 is MDHEN and CDR2 is SYDVKM. The CDR3 length is 16 residues. The PCR employed 60 Vbeta primers together with 13 Jbeta primers. The assay was immunoSEQ multiplex PCR, and TCRdb's table has in-frame clones only and misses some. The table has approximately 140,000 clones, roughly four fifths seen once; the top ten hold about 3%. This receptor was taken from a man aged 40-49 years in good health and CMV-seropositive. The sample taken for sequencing was PBMCs. The chain joins TRBV28 to TRBJ1-4, with a weak D call TRBD1 (5 bases). CDR3 sequence: CASSPGTPRGFEKLFF. The CDR3, as DNA: TGTGCCAGCAGTCCCGGGACTCCTCGCGGATTTGAAAAACTGTTTTTT.